This TCR beta chain appears in the sequencing data of a study of blood T cell repertoires in COVID-19 (TCRdb year 2020). Notes on the research overall: Samples from collaborators originated in the United States, Italy and Spain and spanned both the acute and convalescent phases of COVID-19. The prospective study material was composed of cDNA or gDNA derived from T cells, B-cell-depleted T cells, or PBMCs. Deeply sampled blood TCRbeta repertoires from subjects exposed to, actively infected with, or recovered from COVID-19 were included in the dataset. The repertoires were made available in a free public database intended to serve as a resource for research on the immune response to SARS-CoV-2. Samples came from the ongoing ImmuneRACE study (first 160 participants) plus 1,254 subjects from 6 global collaborators. Sample metadata almost always included a de-identified subject ID, COVID-19 status, age in years and sex. HLA class I and class II types, where available, came from metadata supplied by the sample provider rather than from assay-based typing. General conclusions and limits of the study: How much clinical and demographic metadata was included differed by source and by participant, and the metadata was provided uncurated.

Of note for this clone: What antigen it recognizes has not been identified. No much larger clone is present one base from it, and per-base qualities are unavailable.

In the prospective study, participants were about 18 to 95 years old, resided in 20 to 30 geographic areas of the United States, and were enrolled through a virtual design. In the prospective study, cohorts were assigned on the basis of participant-reported clinical history obtained from a screening survey and a study questionnaire. For ImmuneRACE Cohort 3, a participant was defined as recovered based on two consecutive negative NP/OP PCR tests, clearance by a healthcare professional, or resolution of symptoms. Each participant in the prospective study had whole blood, serum and a nasopharyngeal or oropharyngeal swab collected by mobile phlebotomists. Additional blood draws and questionnaires over an approximately two-month period could optionally be provided by prospective study participants. Before DNA extraction, prospective study blood samples were shipped either frozen or at room temperature.

Relative to germline, V is missing 1 base and J is missing 1 base, with 10 bases of the junction outside any gene match. The CDR3 spans 18 residues, from the cysteine through the phenylalanine. Only the CDR3 portion is preserved as DNA: 54 bases, with reading frame beginning at the first base. As encoded in the germline V gene, CDR1 is MNHNS while CDR2 is SASEGT. TCRbeta CDR3 regions were amplified from genomic DNA by means of the immunoSEQ Assay, a bias-controlled multiplex PCR. The source study handled its data this way. The number of nucleated cells in each sample was estimated by amplification of reference gene primers within the assay. Sequence reads were collapsed and filtered to measure the absolute abundance of every unique TCRbeta CDR3 rearrangement. Productive Simpson clonality was computed per sample as the square root of Simpson's diversity index over productive rearrangements. TCRdb retrieved this table from immuneACCESS and kept in-frame rearrangements only. Not all clones are present; in checked studies, unresolved V genes account for under half, and no reason is known for the remainder. The V and J calls and clone size come from that table; D and trimming were worked out from the DNA. This sample comprises 150,000 to 200,000 clones, around 88% of them detected only once. Together, the top ten hold 7% to 10% of the sample.

Sequencing was performed on PBMCs or T cells enriched from blood (not recorded which). The sequence derives from a woman in her twenties or thirties who had recovered from COVID-19. This receptor chain uses TRBV6-1 and TRBJ2-7, with 10 middle bases fitting TRBD2. This receptor has the CDR3 CASSEDPVAGGWSYEQYF. The DNA sequence is TGTGCCAGCAGTGAAGATCCGGTAGCGGGAGGTTGGTCCTACGAGCAGTACTTC.